A single sample gave rise to the 19 T cell receptor beta chains below, sequenced in a study of T cells expressing NK-cell markers. TCRdb re-analyzed the 5' RACE reads; it lists each CDR3 protein once, without DNA. This repertoire includes over 250,000 distinct CDR3 sequences. Sequenced: blood T cells: a sorted CD56 or NKG2C T cell subset, CD4+ or CD8+ T cells, or bulk PBMC T cells (not recorded which). The origin of the receptors is a woman aged 18 to 75 in good health.

The chain uses TRBV29-1 and TRBJ1-2. The length of the CDR3 is 12 residues. The germline CDR1 and CDR2 sequences are SQVTM and ANQGSEA. The CDR3 sequence: CSTHGGVYGYTF.

J is TRBJ2-5 and V is TRBV7-2. CDR1 and CDR2 from the germline V gene are SGHTA and FQGNSA. This CDR3 contains 12 residues. The CDR3 is CASRRSGETQYF.

The chain has TRBV7-2 and TRBJ2-2; TCRdb's D call of TRBD2 is untestable without DNA. The germline CDR1 and CDR2 sequences are SGHTA and FQGNSA. This CDR3 has 13 residues. CDR3 loop: CASSQIAGGELFF.

The gene calls are TRBV11-2 and TRBJ2-5; absent DNA, TCRdb's TRBD2 call cannot be checked. CDR1 and CDR2 (germline): SGHAT, FQNNGV. This CDR3 region has 20 residues. CDR3 sequence reads: CASSPRTSGSRMVLVGTQYF.

The chain joins TRBV4-2 to TRBJ2-3; the TCRdb D gene call, TRBD1, has no DNA to confirm it. From germline, CDR1 is LGHNA and CDR2 YNFKEQ. The CDR3 sequence is 17 residues long. CDR3 amino acids: CASSQRGGPPFPDTQYF.

CDR3 in amino acids: CSARDGLKGSAFF. The V and J genes are TRBV20-1 and TRBJ1-1. The CDR3 runs 13 residues. CDR1 is DFQATT and CDR2 is SNEGSKA in the germline V gene (reference sequence).

The rearrangement links TRBV12-3 or TRBV12-4 to TRBJ1-1. The CDR3 runs to 13 residues. This CDR3 is CASSSDIYTEAFF.

This rearrangement joins TRBV15 to TRBJ2-3; TCRdb's assignment of TRBD1 cannot be checked, as there is no DNA. Germline V gene data show CDR1 as LNHNV and CDR2 as YYDKDF (reference sequence). CDR3 length: 15 residues. This CDR3 reads CATSRRTGATDTQYF. Variable domain in full (rest from reference TRBV15 and TRBJ2-3): DAMVIQNPRYQVTQFGKPVTLSCSQTLNHNVMYWYQQKSSQAPKLLFHYYDKDFNNEADTPDNFQSRRPNTSFCFLDIRSPGLGDTAMYLCATSRRTGATDTQYFGPGTRLTVL.

The V and J genes are TRBV4-3 and TRBJ2-1. The CDR3 is 13 amino acids. The V gene's germline CDR1 is LGHNA and CDR2 YSLEER. The CDR3 is CASSQEKVNEQFF.

The chain has TRBV20-1 and TRBJ2-7. CDR1 and CDR2 from the germline V gene are DFQATT and SNEGSKA (reference sequence). This CDR3 is 12 amino acids long. The CDR3 loop reads CSARGLGSEQYF.

The V call is TRBV20-1, the J call TRBJ2-2; absent DNA, TCRdb's TRBD1 call cannot be checked. Germline V gene lookup returns CDR1 DFQATT and CDR2 SNEGSKA (reference sequence). This CDR3 comprises 15 residues. The CDR3 sequence is CSAGKQGAVSGELFF.

The chain employs TRBV2 and TRBJ1-1; the TCRdb D gene call, TRBD1, has no DNA to confirm it. Germline V gene data show CDR1 as SNHLY and CDR2 as FYNNEI. The CDR3 loop spans 14 amino acids. The CDR3 sequence is CASRAGQGITEAFF. Supplemented by reference TRBV2 and TRBJ1-1, the full variable domain reads EPEVTQTPSHQVTQMGQEVILRCVPISNHLYFYWYRQILGQKVEFLVSFYNNEISEKSEIFDDQFSVERPDGSNFTLKIRSTKLEDSAMYFCASRAGQGITEAFFGQGTRLTVV.

The gene calls are TRBV18 and TRBJ2-5. Germline V gives CDR1 KGHSH, CDR2 LQKENI. The CDR3 loop spans 14 amino acids. CDR3 in amino acids: CASSPPLGIKTQYF.

The V gene is TRBV9, the J gene TRBJ2-2. CDR1 SGDLS and CDR2 YYNGEE come from the germline V gene. The CDR3 has 15 amino acids. The CDR3 protein is CASSVGSYSTGELFF.

This chain joins TRBV29-1 and TRBJ2-3; the D gene TCRdb calls, TRBD2, cannot be checked with no DNA. Germline assignment: CDR1 SQVTM and CDR2 ANQGSEA. The CDR3 has 12 amino acids. Here the CDR3 reads CSVRSGRDTQYF.

This CDR3 is CASSHTGPNTEAFF. The chain recombines TRBV27 with TRBJ1-1. The CDR3 extends over 14 amino acids. The V gene's germline CDR1 is MNHEY and CDR2 SMNVEV (reference sequence).

The chain is built from TRBV5-1 and TRBJ2-1; the TCRdb call, TRBD2, lacks DNA for checking. CDR3 size: 15 residues. CDR1 and CDR2 from the germline V gene are SGHRS and YFSETQ. The CDR3 protein is CASSLVGEAYNEQFF.

The CDR3 sequence: CSAVGGAGETQYF. The chain carries TRBV20-1 and TRBJ2-5; as DNA is missing, the TRBD1 call by TCRdb cannot be tested. Germline-derived CDR1 and CDR2 are DFQATT and SNEGSKA (reference sequence). This CDR3 comprises 13 residues.

The chain employs TRBV13 and TRBJ2-2. The germline V gene has CDR1 PRHDT and CDR2 FYEKMQ (reference sequence). The CDR3 is made up of 14 amino acids. The CDR3 loop reads CASSLRTSNEELFF.